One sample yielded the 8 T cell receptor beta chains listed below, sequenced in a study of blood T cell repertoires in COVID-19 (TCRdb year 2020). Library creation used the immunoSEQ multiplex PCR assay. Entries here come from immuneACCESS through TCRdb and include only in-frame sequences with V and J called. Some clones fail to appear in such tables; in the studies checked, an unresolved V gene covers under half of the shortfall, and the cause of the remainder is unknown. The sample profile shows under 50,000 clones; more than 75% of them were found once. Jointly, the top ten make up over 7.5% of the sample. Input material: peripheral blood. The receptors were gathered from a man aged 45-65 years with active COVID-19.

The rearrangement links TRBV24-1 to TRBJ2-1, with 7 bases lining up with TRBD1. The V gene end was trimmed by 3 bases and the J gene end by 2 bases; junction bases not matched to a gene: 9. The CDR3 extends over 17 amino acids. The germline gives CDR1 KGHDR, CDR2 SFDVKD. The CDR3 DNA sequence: TGTGCCACCAGTGATGCCTCCCGGGACAGCCCCTACAATGAGCAGTTCTTC. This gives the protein CATSDASRDSPYNEQFF.

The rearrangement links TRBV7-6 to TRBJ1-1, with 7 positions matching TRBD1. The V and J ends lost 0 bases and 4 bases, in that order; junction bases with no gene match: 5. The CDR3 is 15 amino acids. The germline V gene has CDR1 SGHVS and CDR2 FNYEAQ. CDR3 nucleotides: TGTGCCAGCAGCTTAGCGACAGGGTCGGCCACTGAAGCTTTCTTT. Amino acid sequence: CASSLATGSATEAFF.

The CDR3 DNA follows: TGTGCCAGCAGCTCCTCCGGGAGGGCGGAGACCCAGTACTTC. It encodes CASSSSGRAETQYF. This sequence joins TRBV2 and TRBJ2-5; 8 bases agree with TRBD2. Trimming cost V 6 bases and J 5 bases; bases outside gene matches: 8. Germline lookup yields CDR1 SNHLY and CDR2 FYNNEI. CDR3 length: 14 amino acids.

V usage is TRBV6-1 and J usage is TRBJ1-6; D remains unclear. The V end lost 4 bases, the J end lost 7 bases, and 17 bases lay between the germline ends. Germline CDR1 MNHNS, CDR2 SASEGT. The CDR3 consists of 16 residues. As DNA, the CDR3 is TGTGCCAGCAGTGTACCCTTCGGAGTCCGGAATTCACCCCTCCACTTT. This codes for CASSVPFGVRNSPLHF.

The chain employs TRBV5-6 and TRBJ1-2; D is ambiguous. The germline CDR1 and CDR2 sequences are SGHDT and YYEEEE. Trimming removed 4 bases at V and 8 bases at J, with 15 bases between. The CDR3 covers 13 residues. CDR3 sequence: CASSPGLRKGYTF. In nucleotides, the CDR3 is TGTGCCAGCAGCCCGGGGTTGCGCAAGGGCTACACCTTC.

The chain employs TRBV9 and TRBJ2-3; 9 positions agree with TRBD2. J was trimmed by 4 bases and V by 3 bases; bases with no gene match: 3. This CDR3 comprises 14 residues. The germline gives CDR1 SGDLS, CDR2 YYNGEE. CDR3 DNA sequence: TGTGCCAGCAGCGGAGTAGCGGGAGCAGATACGCAGTATTTT. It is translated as CASSGVAGADTQYF.

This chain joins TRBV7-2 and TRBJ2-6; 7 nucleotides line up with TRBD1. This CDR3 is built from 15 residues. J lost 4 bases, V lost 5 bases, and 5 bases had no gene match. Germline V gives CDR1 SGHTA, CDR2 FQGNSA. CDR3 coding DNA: TGTGCCAGCAGCAAGACAGGGACGGGGGCCAACGTCCTGACTTTC. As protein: CASSKTGTGANVLTF.

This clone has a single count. CDR3 coding DNA: TGTGCCAGCAGCCCGGGTTTGCTAGTCAATGAGCAGTTCTTC. Translation gives CASSPGLLVNEQFF. The V call is TRBV11-3, the J call TRBJ2-1; D not resolved. Per the germline V gene, CDR1 is SGHNT and CDR2 is YENEEA. V was shortened by 5 bases and J by 6 bases, with 14 bases between the two germline ends. CDR3 size: 14 residues.